This T cell receptor (beta chain) was identified in a study of beta chain features in type 1 diabetes. Overall study: Taken together, all samples contributed approximately 110 million examined sorted cells.

The study, taken as a whole, reports: All four CD4+ subsets from Type 1 diabetes patients carried moderately but significantly shorter TCRB CDR3s.

The CDR3 is 14 residues long. CDR1 and CDR2 (germline): GTSNPN, SVGIG (reference sequence). Trimming removed 2 bases at V and 3 bases at J, with 13 bases between. Of note for this clone: The antigen remains unidentified.

The authors reverse transcribed all of the isolated RNA, so sequencing captured expressed TCRB transcripts. Only in-frame clones appear in the TCRdb table, and some are missing; sequencing was by immunoSEQ multiplex PCR. This sample yields approximately 160,000 clones, of which roughly 60% are seen a single time; about 0.1% belongs to the top ten. The clonotype was recovered from a man younger than 45 with type 1 diabetes. The sequenced sample consisted of naive CD4+ T cells from blood. V usage is TRBV30 and J usage is TRBJ1-1, with a possible D match to TRBD1 (6 bases). DNA for the CDR3: TGTGCCTGGAGTCAAGGAGGGGGGCACACTGAAGCTTTCTTT. The encoded protein is CAWSQGGGHTEAFF.